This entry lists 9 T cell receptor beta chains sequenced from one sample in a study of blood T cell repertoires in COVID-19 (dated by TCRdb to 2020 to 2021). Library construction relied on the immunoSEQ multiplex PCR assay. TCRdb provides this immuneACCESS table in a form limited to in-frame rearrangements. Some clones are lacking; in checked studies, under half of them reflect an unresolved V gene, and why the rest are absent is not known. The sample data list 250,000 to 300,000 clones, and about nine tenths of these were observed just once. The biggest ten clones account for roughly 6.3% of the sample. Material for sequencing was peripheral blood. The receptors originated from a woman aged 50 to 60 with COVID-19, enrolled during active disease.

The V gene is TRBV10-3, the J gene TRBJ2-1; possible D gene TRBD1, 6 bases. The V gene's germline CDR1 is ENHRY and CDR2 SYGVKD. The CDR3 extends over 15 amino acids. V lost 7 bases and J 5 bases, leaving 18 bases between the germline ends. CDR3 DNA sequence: TGTGCCATCAATAACCGGGACAAGGACCACAATGAGCAGTTCTTC. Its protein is CAINNRDKDHNEQFF.

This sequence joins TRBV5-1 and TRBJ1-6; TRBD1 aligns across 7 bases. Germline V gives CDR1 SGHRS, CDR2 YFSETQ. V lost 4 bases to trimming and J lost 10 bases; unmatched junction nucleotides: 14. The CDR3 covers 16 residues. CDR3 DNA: TGCGCCAGCAGCCCGGGGACAGACGCCGTTCGGTCACCCCTCCACTTT. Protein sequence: CASSPGTDAVRSPLHF.

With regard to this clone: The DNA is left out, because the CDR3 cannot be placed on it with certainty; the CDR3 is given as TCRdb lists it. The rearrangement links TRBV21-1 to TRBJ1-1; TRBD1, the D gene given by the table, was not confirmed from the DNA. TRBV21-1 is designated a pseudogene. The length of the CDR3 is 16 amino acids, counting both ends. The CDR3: CASSKVVGRGNTEAFF.

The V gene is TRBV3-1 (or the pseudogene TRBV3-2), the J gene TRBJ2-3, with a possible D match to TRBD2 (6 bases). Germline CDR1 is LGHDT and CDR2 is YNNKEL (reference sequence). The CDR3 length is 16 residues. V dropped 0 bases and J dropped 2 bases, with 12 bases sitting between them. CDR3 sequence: CASSQDQPGATDTQYF. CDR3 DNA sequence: TGTGCCAGCAGCCAAGACCAACCGGGAGCCACAGATACGCAGTATTTT.

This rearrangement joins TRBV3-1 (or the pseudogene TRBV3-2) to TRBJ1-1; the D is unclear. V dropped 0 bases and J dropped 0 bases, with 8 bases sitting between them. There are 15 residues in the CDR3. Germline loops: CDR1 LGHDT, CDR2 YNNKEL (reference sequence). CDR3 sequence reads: CASSQDVPMNTEAFF. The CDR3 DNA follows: TGTGCCAGCAGCCAAGATGTTCCAATGAACACTGAAGCTTTCTTT.

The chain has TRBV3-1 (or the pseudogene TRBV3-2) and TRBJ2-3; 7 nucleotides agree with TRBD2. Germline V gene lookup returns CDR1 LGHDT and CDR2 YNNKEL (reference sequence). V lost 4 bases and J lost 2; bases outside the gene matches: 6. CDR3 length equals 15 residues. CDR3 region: CASSRRRGSTDTQYF. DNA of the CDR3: TGTGCCAGCAGCCGACGGCGGGGGTCCACAGATACGCAGTATTTT.

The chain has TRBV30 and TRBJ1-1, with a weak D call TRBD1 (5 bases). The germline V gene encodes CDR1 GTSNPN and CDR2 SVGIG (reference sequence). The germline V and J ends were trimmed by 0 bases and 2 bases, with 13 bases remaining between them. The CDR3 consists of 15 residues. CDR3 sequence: CAWSVGMGGNTEAFF. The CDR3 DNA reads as TGTGCCTGGAGTGTAGGTATGGGGGGTAACACTGAAGCTTTCTTT.

The CDR3 region is CASSPTPVETQYF. Written as DNA, the CDR3 is TGTGCCAGCTCACCAACCCCGGTGGAGACCCAGTACTTC. The chain joins TRBV18 to TRBJ2-5; no firm D call. The CDR3 sequence is 13 residues long. Trimming removed 2 bases at V and 5 bases at J, with 9 bases between. From germline, CDR1 is KGHSH and CDR2 LQKENI.

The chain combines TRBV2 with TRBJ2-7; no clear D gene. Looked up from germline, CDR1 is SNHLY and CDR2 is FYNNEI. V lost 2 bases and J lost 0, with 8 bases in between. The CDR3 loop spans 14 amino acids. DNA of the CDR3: TGTGCCAGCAGTGAACGCCTAGTCTCCTACGAGCAGTACTTC. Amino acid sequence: CASSERLVSYEQYF. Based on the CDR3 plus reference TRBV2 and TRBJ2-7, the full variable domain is EPEVTQTPSHQVTQMGQEVILRCVPISNHLYFYWYRQILGQKVEFLVSFYNNEISEKSEIFDDQFSVERPDGSNFTLKIRSTKLEDSAMYFCASSERLVSYEQYFGPGTRLTVT.